One sample yielded the 10 T cell receptor beta chains listed below, sequenced in a study of neoadjuvant anti-PD-1 for oral cavity cancer. Stated time point: after neoadjuvant nivolumab, at surgical resection. Repertoires were generated with immunoSEQ multiplex PCR, while TCRdb's copy carries only in-frame clones and drops some. The sample lists around 13,000 clones; roughly 70% were seen once. This material consisted of PBMCs, taken after nivolumab (anti-PD-1) treatment. All receptors derive from a person aged 35-79 years with oral cavity squamous cell carcinoma.

This clone was seen more than once but under ten times. The gene calls are TRBV7-6 and TRBJ2-5; D possibly corresponds to TRBD2 (5 bases). Deletions cut 4 bases from V and 5 bases from J, with 14 bases between. The CDR3 covers 14 residues. Germline-derived CDR1 and CDR2 are SGHVS and FNYEAQ. The CDR3 bases are TGTGCCAGCAGCTCCCGGAGGATGACGGAGACCCAGTACTTC. Its protein product is CASSSRRMTETQYF.

This chain connects TRBV10-3 to TRBJ1-1; 8 bases are shared with TRBD1. Trimming cost V 5 bases and J 2 bases; bases outside gene matches: 4. The CDR3 runs 14 residues. From germline, CDR1 is ENHRY and CDR2 SYGVKD. DNA of the CDR3: TGTGCCATCAGTAGACAGGGGTTAAACACTGAAGCTTTCTTT. Protein product: CAISRQGLNTEAFF.

This clone was detected a few times. The gene calls are TRBV11-3 and TRBJ2-7; TRBD1 or TRBD2 may be the D gene (5 bases each). This CDR3 region has 13 residues. Trimming left V 5 bases short and J 6 bases short, with 14 bases between. Germline V gene data show CDR1 as SGHNT and CDR2 as YENEEA. The CDR3 region is CASSTAGTGEQYF. The CDR3 nucleotides read TGTGCCAGCAGCACGGCAGGGACGGGCGAGCAGTACTTC.

This chain connects TRBV6-1 to TRBJ2-7; 10 bases line up with TRBD1. The germline V gene has CDR1 MNHNS and CDR2 SASEGT. Trimming took 2 bases from V and 6 from J; bases not matched to a gene: 10. The CDR3 spans 16 residues. The CDR3, as DNA: TGTGCCAGCAGTGAAATAGGGGACAGGGGCCTTAGCGAGCAGTACTTC. It codes for CASSEIGDRGLSEQYF.

This chain uses TRBV7-3 with TRBJ2-2; 9 positions agree with TRBD2. This CDR3 comprises 15 residues. Germline loops: CDR1 SGHTA, CDR2 FQGTGA. The V gene end was trimmed by 8 bases and the J gene end by 4 bases; junction bases not matched to a gene: 8. CDR3 in DNA: TGTGCCAGCGCCCTTGCGGGAGGGGTCACCGGGGAGCTGTTTTTT. It is translated as CASALAGGVTGELFF.

This sequence joins TRBV6-5 and TRBJ1-1; possibly TRBD1 for D (5 bases). The CDR3 totals 11 residues. V was cut by 2 bases and J by 10 bases, with 8 bases left in between. Germline V gives CDR1 MNHEY, CDR2 SVGAGI. CDR3 loop: CASSYKGTAFF. The CDR3 bases are TGTGCCAGCAGTTACAAAGGGACAGCTTTCTTT.

V usage is TRBV9 and J usage is TRBJ1-1; D call uncertain. CDR1 SGDLS and CDR2 YYNGEE come from the germline V gene. The CDR3 runs to 14 residues. V lost 0 bases to trimming and J lost 4 bases, with 10 bases between them. CDR3 sequence (DNA): TGTGCCAGCAGCGTAGGACCCTCCGGCACTGAAGCTTTCTTT. This codes for CASSVGPSGTEAFF.

The CDR3 nucleotides are TGCGCCAGCAGTGATGTAGCGGGGAGCCCCTACGAGCAGTACTTC. It codes for CASSDVAGSPYEQYF. The chain has TRBV10-2 and TRBJ2-7; 8 nucleotides match TRBD2. Germline V gene data show CDR1 as WSHSY and CDR2 as SAAADI. Trimming removed 3 bases from V and 2 bases from J; junction bases left unmatched: 6. The CDR3 sequence is 15 residues long.

This clone has just a few counts. This chain connects TRBV5-6 to TRBJ2-1, with D unclear. Germline V gene data show CDR1 as SGHDT and CDR2 as YYEEEE. The V gene lost 4 bases and the J gene lost 8 bases, with 13 bases spanning the gap. CDR3 length: 13 amino acids. The CDR3 region is CASSLDPWDEQFF. Here the CDR3 DNA reads TGTGCCAGCAGCCTCGACCCCTGGGATGAGCAGTTCTTC.

The chain combines TRBV10-2 with TRBJ2-1; TRBD2 matches 14 bases. CDR1 and CDR2 from the germline V gene are WSHSY and SAAADI. Trimming cost V 2 bases and J 6 bases; bases outside gene matches: 0. The CDR3 is made up of 15 amino acids. CDR3 in amino acids: CASSEGTSGSNEQFF. The CDR3 nucleotides read TGCGCCAGCAGTGAGGGGACTAGCGGGAGCAATGAGCAGTTCTTC.